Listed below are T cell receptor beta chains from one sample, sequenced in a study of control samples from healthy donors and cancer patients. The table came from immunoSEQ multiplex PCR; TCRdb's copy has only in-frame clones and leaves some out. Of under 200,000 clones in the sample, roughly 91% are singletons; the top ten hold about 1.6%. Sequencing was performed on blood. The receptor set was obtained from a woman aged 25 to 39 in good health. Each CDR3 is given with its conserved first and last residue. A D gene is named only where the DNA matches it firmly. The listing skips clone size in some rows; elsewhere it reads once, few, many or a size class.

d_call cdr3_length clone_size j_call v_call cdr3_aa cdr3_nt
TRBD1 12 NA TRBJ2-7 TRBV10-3 CAIGTGTYEQYF TGTGCCATCGGGACAGGGACCTACGAGCAGTACTTC
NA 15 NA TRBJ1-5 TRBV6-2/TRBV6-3 CASSYSPDSNQPQHF TGTGCCAGCAGTTACTCGCCGGATAGCAATCAGCCCCAGCATTTT
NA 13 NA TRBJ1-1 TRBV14 CASSQGVYTEAFF TGTGCCAGCAGCCAAGGGGTTTATACTGAAGCTTTCTTT
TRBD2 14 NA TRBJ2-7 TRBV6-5 CASRPTSGAYEQYF TGTGCCAGCAGGCCCACTAGCGGGGCCTACGAGCAGTACTTC
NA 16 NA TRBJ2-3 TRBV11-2 CASSLVGGAGTDTQYF TGTGCCAGCAGCTTAGTGGGTGGGGCCGGCACAGATACGCAGTATTTT
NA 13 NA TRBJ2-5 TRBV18 CASSPGSQETQYF TGTGCCAGCTCACCGGGCAGCCAAGAGACCCAGTACTTC
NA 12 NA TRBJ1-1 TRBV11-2 CASSSGNTEAFF TGTGCCAGCAGCTCGGGGAACACTGAAGCTTTCTTT
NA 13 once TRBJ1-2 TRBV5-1 CASMGRGDYGYTF TGCGCCAGCATGGGCAGGGGTGACTATGGCTACACCTTC
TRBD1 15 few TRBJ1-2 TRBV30 CAWSVQGAPNYGYTF TGTGCCTGGAGTGTCCAGGGGGCCCCTAACTATGGCTACACCTTC
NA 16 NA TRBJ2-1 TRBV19 CASSILDSHSYNEQFF TGTGCCAGTAGTATCTTGGACAGCCACTCCTACAATGAGCAGTTCTTC
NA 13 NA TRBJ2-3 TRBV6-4 CASSYRVTDTQYF TGTGCCAGCAGTTACAGGGTCACAGATACGCAGTATTTT
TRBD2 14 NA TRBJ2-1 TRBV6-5 CASSYGTSDNEQFF TGTGCCAGCAGTTACGGGACTAGCGACAATGAGCAGTTCTTC
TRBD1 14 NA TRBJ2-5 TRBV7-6 CASSKTGGQETQYF TGTGCCAGCAGCAAGACAGGGGGGCAAGAGACCCAGTACTTC
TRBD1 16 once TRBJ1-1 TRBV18 CASSSRQGAKNTEAFF TGTGCCAGCTCATCCCGACAGGGGGCAAAGAACACTGAAGCTTTCTTT
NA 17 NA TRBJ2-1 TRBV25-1 CASSESRGRGKDNEQFF TGTGCCAGCAGTGAATCCAGGGGCAGGGGTAAAGACAATGAGCAGTTCTTC
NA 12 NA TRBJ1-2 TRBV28 CASTRDKYGYTF TGTGCCAGTACTCGGGACAAGTATGGCTACACCTTC
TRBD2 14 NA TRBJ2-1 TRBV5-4 CASSPSGGYNEQFF TGTGCCAGCAGCCCTAGCGGGGGCTACAATGAGCAGTTCTTC
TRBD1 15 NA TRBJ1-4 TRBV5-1 CASSFGTGGDEKLFF TGCGCCAGCAGCTTTGGGACAGGCGGGGATGAAAAACTGTTTTTT
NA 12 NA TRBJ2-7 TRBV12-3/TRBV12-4 CASRTGSYEQYF TGTGCCAGCAGAACAGGGTCCTACGAGCAGTACTTC
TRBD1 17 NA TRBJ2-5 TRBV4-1 CASSQVGKGANQETQYF TGCGCCAGCAGCCAAGTCGGGAAGGGGGCGAATCAAGAGACCCAGTACTTC
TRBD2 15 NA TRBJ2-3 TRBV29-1 CSVDRLAGGADTQYF TGCAGCGTTGACCGACTAGCGGGAGGTGCAGATACGCAGTATTTT
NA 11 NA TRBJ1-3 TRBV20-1 CSASSGNTIYF TGCAGTGCTAGCTCTGGAAACACCATATATTTT
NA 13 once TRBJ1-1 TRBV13 CASSLVRGPEAFF TGTGCCAGCAGCTTAGTCAGGGGTCCTGAAGCTTTCTTT
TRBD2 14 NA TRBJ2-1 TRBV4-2 CASKSGGRGDEQFF TGTGCCAGCAAGTCGGGGGGGCGAGGGGATGAGCAGTTCTTC
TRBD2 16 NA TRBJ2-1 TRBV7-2 CASSPTSGSRGNEQFF TGTGCCAGCAGCCCGACTAGCGGGAGTCGGGGAAATGAGCAGTTCTTC
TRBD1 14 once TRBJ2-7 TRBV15 CATSRDRGSYEQYF TGTGCCACCAGCAGGGACAGGGGGTCCTACGAGCAGTACTTC
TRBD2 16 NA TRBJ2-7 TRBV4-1 CASSQRTSGGFYEQYF TGCGCCAGCAGCCAAAGGACTAGCGGGGGGTTTTACGAGCAGTACTTC
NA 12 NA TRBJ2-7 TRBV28 CASSLQGYEQYF TGTGCCAGCAGTTTACAGGGTTACGAGCAGTACTTC
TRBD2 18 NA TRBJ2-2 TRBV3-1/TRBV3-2 CASSQVTSGGRNTGELFF TGTGCCAGCAGCCAAGTGACTAGCGGGGGGCGGAACACCGGGGAGCTGTTTTTT
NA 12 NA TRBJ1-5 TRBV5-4 CASSYRDQPQHF TGTGCCAGCAGCTACAGGGATCAGCCCCAGCATTTT
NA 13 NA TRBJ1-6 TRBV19 CASSGTYNSPLHF TGTGCCAGTAGCGGGACGTATAATTCACCCCTCCACTTT
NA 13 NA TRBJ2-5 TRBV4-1 CASSQDTEETQYF TGCGCCAGCAGCCAAGATACGGAAGAGACCCAGTACTTC
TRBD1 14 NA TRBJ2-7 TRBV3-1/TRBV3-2 CASSQGTGSFEQYF TGTGCCAGCAGCCAAGGGACAGGGTCCTTCGAGCAGTACTTC
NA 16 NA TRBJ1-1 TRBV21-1 CASSKRRGPLNTEAFF TGTGCCAGCAGCAAAAGGAGGGGGCCCTTGAACACTGAAGCTTTCTTT
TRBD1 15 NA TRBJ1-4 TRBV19 CASKSPTGGNEKLFF TGTGCCAGTAAATCCCCGACAGGGGGAAATGAAAAACTGTTTTTT
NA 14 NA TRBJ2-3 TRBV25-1 CASSEEGFTDTQYF TGTGCCAGCAGTGAGGAAGGGTTTACAGATACGCAGTATTTT